A selection of T cell receptor beta chains follows, all from one sample in a study of T cell changes during pregnancy in multiple sclerosis. This table comes from immunoSEQ multiplex PCR, and its TCRdb copy is limited to in-frame clones, with some not included. The sample contains around 55,000 clones, 85% to 95% of which appear only once. Sequencing was performed on CD8+ T cells from peripheral blood mononuclear cells, taken in the third trimester of pregnancy. The receptor source for this set is a female donor with multiple sclerosis, enrolled in a pregnancy study. CDR3s include the opening cysteine and the closing phenylalanine or tryptophan. D genes are given only for firm matches. The size entry is marked missing in some rows and otherwise reads once, few, many or a size class.

j_gene: TRBJ2-7; v_gene: TRBV9; d_gene: -; abundance: -; CDR3aa: CASSGETDSYEQYF; CDR3nt: TGTGCCAGCAGCGGAGAGACAGACTCCTACGAGCAGTACTTC
j_gene: TRBJ2-7; v_gene: TRBV5-1; d_gene: -; abundance: -; CDR3aa: CASSRGGDSPTYEQYF; CDR3nt: TGCGCCAGCAGCAGAGGGGGGGACTCCCCAACCTACGAGCAGTACTTC
j_gene: TRBJ2-5; v_gene: TRBV6-5; d_gene: TRBD2; abundance: -; CDR3aa: CASSFLLAGQETQYF; CDR3nt: TGTGCCAGCAGTTTCCTTCTAGCGGGTCAAGAGACCCAGTACTTC
j_gene: TRBJ2-1; v_gene: TRBV4-2; d_gene: TRBD2; abundance: -; CDR3aa: CASSQGLAGDEQFF; CDR3nt: TGTGCCAGCAGCCAGGGACTAGCGGGCGATGAGCAGTTCTTC
j_gene: TRBJ2-3; v_gene: TRBV4-3; d_gene: -; abundance: -; CDR3aa: CASREADTQYF; CDR3nt: TGCGCCAGCAGAGAGGCAGATACGCAGTATTTT
j_gene: TRBJ1-4; v_gene: TRBV19; d_gene: -; abundance: few; CDR3aa: CASSIIHSPITNEKLFF; CDR3nt: TGTGCCAGTAGTATAATTCACAGCCCCATTACTAATGAAAAACTGTTTTTT
j_gene: TRBJ2-1; v_gene: TRBV9; d_gene: -; abundance: once; CDR3aa: CASSVAGDYNEQFF; CDR3nt: TGTGCCAGCAGCGTAGCGGGAGACTACAATGAGCAGTTCTTC
j_gene: TRBJ2-1; v_gene: TRBV10-1; d_gene: TRBD2; abundance: -; CDR3aa: CASSVAGAHNEQFF; CDR3nt: TGCGCCAGCAGTGTAGCGGGAGCTCATAATGAGCAGTTCTTC
j_gene: TRBJ2-7; v_gene: TRBV28; d_gene: -; abundance: -; CDR3aa: CASSHKGIGAATGVYEQYF; CDR3nt: TGTGCCAGCAGCCACAAAGGGATCGGTGCCGCGACGGGGGTCTACGAGCAGTACTTC
j_gene: TRBJ2-7; v_gene: TRBV11-2; d_gene: TRBD1; abundance: -; CDR3aa: CASSLQGSQYF; CDR3nt: TGTGCCAGCAGCCTACAGGGGTCCCAGTACTTC
j_gene: TRBJ1-1; v_gene: TRBV5-6; d_gene: TRBD1; abundance: -; CDR3aa: CASSPDRVDTEAFF; CDR3nt: TGTGCCAGCAGCCCGGACAGGGTTGACACTGAAGCTTTCTTT
j_gene: TRBJ2-1; v_gene: TRBV11-3; d_gene: -; abundance: medium-sized; CDR3aa: CASSLVVGASPKSGNEQFF; CDR3nt: TGTGCCAGCAGCTTAGTAGTGGGGGCCTCCCCCAAGTCCGGCAATGAGCAGTTCTTC